These T cell receptor beta chains were read from a single sample in a study of T cell responses to AZD1222 COVID-19 vaccine. The method was immunoSEQ multiplex PCR; TCRdb's version includes in-frame clones alone and lacks a portion of them. The sample lists tens of thousands of clones; more than 60% were seen once. The sample was peripheral blood, taken on day 0 of MenACWY control vaccination. The source of these receptors is an adult in good health. The CDR3 runs from the conserved cysteine through the conserved F or W. Fields, in order: D gene, J gene, clone size, V gene, CDR3 protein, CDR3 DNA. D genes are given only for firm matches. A clone size is listed for some rows: how often the clone was seen (once, few, many), or a class if it is expanded.

NA	TRBJ1-6	NA	TRBV2	CASSDSPGRYNSPLHF	TGTGCCAGCAGTGATTCCCCAGGGAGATATAATTCACCCCTCCACTTT
TRBD1	TRBJ1-1	NA	TRBV19	CASNRGMNTEAFF	TGTGCCAGTAACAGGGGTATGAACACTGAAGCTTTCTTT
NA	TRBJ2-2	NA	TRBV10-1	CASSEARDTGELFF	TGCGCCAGCAGTGAGGCTAGGGACACCGGGGAGCTGTTTTTT
NA	TRBJ2-3	NA	TRBV7-8	CASSLGRAGSTDTQYF	TGTGCCAGCAGCTTAGGAAGAGCAGGCTCGACAGATACGCAGTATTTT
NA	TRBJ1-1	NA	TRBV28	CASRSGPLLGAEAFF	TGTGCCAGCAGGTCGGGACCACTCCTTGGGGCTGAAGCTTTCTTT
NA	TRBJ1-6	NA	TRBV4-2	CASSQDLVNSPLHF	TGTGCCAGCAGCCAAGATCTTGTTAATTCACCCCTCCACTTT
NA	TRBJ2-3	NA	TRBV10-1	CASSEGELHADTQYF	TGCGCCAGCAGTGAGGGCGAACTACATGCGGATACGCAGTATTTT
NA	TRBJ1-1	NA	TRBV2	CASSEVLGGTEAFF	TGTGCCAGCAGTGAAGTCTTAGGGGGCACTGAAGCTTTCTTT
NA	TRBJ1-3	NA	TRBV12-5	CASGLRGSGNTIYF	TGTGCTAGTGGTTTGCGAGGCTCTGGAAACACCATATATTTT
TRBD1	TRBJ2-1	NA	TRBV28	CASTDRDNEQFF	TGTGCCAGCACCGACAGGGACAATGAGCAGTTCTTC
NA	TRBJ1-1	NA	TRBV28	CASSPLDMNTEAFF	TGTGCCAGCAGTCCTCTAGACATGAACACTGAAGCTTTCTTT
TRBD1	TRBJ1-1	NA	TRBV2	CASSDQGAATEAFF	TGTGCCAGCAGTGATCAGGGGGCGGCCACTGAAGCTTTCTTT
NA	TRBJ1-4	NA	TRBV24-1	CATSDFQGTNEKLFF	TGTGCCACCAGTGATTTCCAGGGGACTAATGAAAAACTGTTTTTT
NA	TRBJ1-5	NA	TRBV19	CASSIGYSNQPQHF	TGTGCCAGTAGTATTGGCTATAGCAATCAGCCCCAGCATTTT
NA	TRBJ1-6	NA	TRBV10-1	CASSEGQNNSPLHF	TGCGCCAGCAGCGAAGGACAAAATAATTCACCCCTCCACTTT
TRBD1	TRBJ2-1	NA	TRBV19	CASSVPGQGYNEQFF	TGTGCCAGTAGTGTCCCGGGACAGGGGTACAATGAGCAGTTCTTC
NA	TRBJ1-1	NA	TRBV29-1	CSVVRSWDTEAFF	TGCAGCGTTGTTCGAAGTTGGGACACTGAAGCTTTCTTT
NA	TRBJ2-7	NA	TRBV3-1/TRBV3-2	CASSQMGRTDYEQYF	TGTGCCAGCAGCCAGATGGGGCGGACAGACTACGAGCAGTACTTC
NA	TRBJ2-5	NA	TRBV5-1	CASSLVGSYQETQYF	TGCGCCAGCAGCTTGGTTGGCAGTTACCAAGAGACCCAGTACTTC
TRBD1	TRBJ2-2	NA	TRBV18	CASRDRNTGELFF	TGTGCCAGCCGGGACAGAAACACCGGGGAGCTGTTTTTT
TRBD1	TRBJ1-5	NA	TRBV18	CASSPPDREYQPQHF	TGTGCCAGCTCACCACCTGACAGGGAATATCAGCCCCAGCATTTT
NA	TRBJ2-3	NA	TRBV6-5	CASSRLGVDTQYF	TGTGCCAGCAGTCGCCTAGGGGTTGATACGCAGTATTTT
NA	TRBJ2-5	NA	TRBV28	CASSLWLGLDFEGETQYF	TGTGCCAGCAGTTTATGGTTGGGCCTAGACTTTGAGGGAGAGACCCAGTACTTC
NA	TRBJ1-1	NA	TRBV7-9	CASSYRGTEAFF	TGTGCCAGCAGTTATAGGGGGACTGAAGCTTTCTTT
TRBD1	TRBJ2-1	NA	TRBV18	CASSNQGTGRSNEQFF	TGTGCCAGCTCCAACCAAGGGACAGGGCGTTCTAATGAGCAGTTCTTC
TRBD1	TRBJ1-5	NA	TRBV5-6	CASSSKGQMHQPQHF	TGTGCCAGCAGCTCGAAGGGACAGATGCACCAGCCCCAGCATTTT
TRBD2	TRBJ2-7	NA	TRBV7-2	CASSSRTSSEQYF	TGTGCCAGCAGCTCCCGGACTAGTAGCGAGCAGTACTTC
NA	TRBJ2-5	NA	TRBV30	CAWSRLQTGETQYF	TGTGCCTGGAGTCGTTTACAAACCGGGGAGACCCAGTACTTC
NA	TRBJ1-1	NA	TRBV12-5	CASYKNTEAFF	TGTGCTAGTTACAAGAACACTGAAGCTTTCTTT
NA	TRBJ1-4	NA	TRBV27	CASSRTSQGLGEKLFF	TGTGCCAGCAGTCGAACCAGCCAGGGGTTGGGCGAAAAACTGTTTTTT
TRBD1	TRBJ1-4	NA	TRBV10-3	CAISRTGNNEKLFF	TGTGCCATCAGCCGGACAGGGAATAATGAAAAACTGTTTTTT
NA	TRBJ2-1	once	TRBV19	CASRRFHEQFF	TGTGCCAGTAGAAGATTCCATGAGCAGTTCTTC
NA	TRBJ2-7	NA	TRBV11-2	CASSLDPGLARVEQYF	TGTGCCAGCAGCTTAGATCCAGGGTTGGCGAGGGTCGAGCAGTACTTC
TRBD2	TRBJ2-5	once	TRBV20-1	CSASVPGGETQYF	TGCAGTGCTAGTGTACCGGGGGGGGAGACCCAGTACTTC
NA	TRBJ1-2	NA	TRBV6-1	CASSETGRRGYTF	TGTGCCAGCAGTGAAACTGGCCGCCGAGGCTACACCTTC
NA	TRBJ1-2	NA	TRBV5-1	CASSVVGAMGYTF	TGCGCCAGCAGCGTGGTGGGGGCTATGGGCTACACCTTC
TRBD1	TRBJ1-2	NA	TRBV5-1	CASSIGQGGGYTF	TGCGCCAGCAGCATCGGACAGGGGGGTGGCTACACCTTC
NA	TRBJ1-1	NA	TRBV10-3	CAIRQGWDTEAFF	TGTGCCATCAGGCAGGGCTGGGACACTGAAGCTTTCTTT
NA	TRBJ1-2	few	TRBV6-1	CASSEIRQTRFNYGYTF	TGTGCCAGCAGTGAGATCCGGCAGACCCGGTTCAACTATGGCTACACCTTC
NA	TRBJ1-1	once	TRBV6-1	CASSESPALEAFF	TGTGCCAGCAGTGAATCTCCAGCCCTTGAAGCTTTCTTT
TRBD1	TRBJ2-3	NA	TRBV5-1	CASSLAGGATDTQYF	TGCGCCAGCAGCTTGGCAGGGGGCGCGACAGATACGCAGTATTTT
TRBD1	TRBJ2-3	NA	TRBV9	CASSVGQGRTDTQYF	TGTGCCAGCAGCGTAGGACAGGGCAGGACAGATACGCAGTATTTT
NA	TRBJ2-5	once	TRBV24-1	CATSDLETQYF	TGTGCCACCAGTGATTTGGAGACCCAGTACTTC